The source of this T cell receptor (beta chain) is a study of blood T cell repertoires in COVID-19. Overall study: Sites in the United States, Italy and Spain provided acute and convalescent COVID-19 samples. From T cells, B-cell-depleted T cells, or PBMCs came the material, which was cDNA or gDNA.

The CDR3 is 15 amino acids. V was clipped by 4 bases and J by 6 bases; unmatched bases: 7. CDR1 and CDR2 from the germline V gene are SGHDT and YYEEEE. The Seattle patients, enrolled during active infection, were followed longitudinally. Authors' data handling: The authors estimated nucleated cell counts from reference gene primer amplification. The data were produced by immunoSEQ multiplex PCR, yet TCRdb's version contains in-frame clones alone and is incomplete. V, J and clone size are taken as reported in that table, and D and trimming were inferred from the DNA itself. The data show 360,000 or so clones, over 85% seen once.

The J gene is TRBJ1-4, the V gene TRBV5-6, with 9 bases aligning to TRBD1. Input material: peripheral blood. This clonotype was sampled from an older woman with COVID-19, enrolled during active disease. CDR3 DNA: TGTGCCAGCAGCCCCGACAGGGGGGTAGATGAAAAACTGTTTTTT. It encodes CASSPDRGVDEKLFF.